A single sample is the source of the 17 T cell receptor beta chains below, sequenced in a study of identical twins. TCRdb processed the 5' RACE reads anew with MiXCR; each CDR3 protein has one entry. Of 150,000 or so distinct CDR3 sequences detected, under 4.5% appear once; the ten largest clones hold around 8%. Material: memory T cells sorted from blood. The receptor source for this set is a young man in good health.

This clonotype was counted many times. The V and J genes are TRBV5-1 and TRBJ2-7; D is undetermined. The CDR3 covers 13 residues. V dropped 3 bases and J dropped 5 bases, with 12 bases sitting between them. Germline V gives CDR1 SGHRS, CDR2 YFSETQ. The CDR3 bases are TGCGCCAGCAGCTCGTACCAGACCCACGAGCAGTACTTC. This codes for CASSSYQTHEQYF.

This clonotype was counted at least ten times. The CDR3 protein is CSAGGAYNEQFF. The CDR3 bases are TGCAGCGCGGGGGGGGCCTACAATGAGCAGTTCTTC. V is TRBV29-1 and J is TRBJ2-1; 8 nucleotides align to TRBD2. Germline V gene lookup returns CDR1 SQVTM and CDR2 ANQGSEA. V lost 7 bases and J lost 2; bases outside the gene matches: 1. CDR3 length equals 12 residues.

The sample holds many counts of this clonotype. This chain links TRBV7-9 with TRBJ2-5, with 10 bases matching TRBD1. The CDR3 is 16 amino acids. The J segment lost 0 bases and the V segment lost 6 bases, leaving 7 bases of the junction unmatched. In germline, CDR1 is SEHNR, CDR2 FQNEAQ (reference sequence). The CDR3 nucleotides are TGTGCCAGCAGGTCCCGACAGGGGGCGTACCAAGAGACCCAGTACTTC. It is translated as CASRSRQGAYQETQYF.

At least ten counts were recorded for this clonotype. V gene TRBV29-1 combines with J gene TRBJ1-2, with D hard to call. The ends were cut back, 1 base at V and 6 bases at J, with 15 bases in the middle. This CDR3 region has 14 residues. The V gene's germline CDR1 is SQVTM and CDR2 ANQGSEA. The CDR3 DNA is TGCAGCGTTGAAGTCTGGGCCCGAGGCCATGGCTACACCTTC. It is translated as CSVEVWARGHGYTF.

Ten or more counts support this clonotype. The chain joins TRBV20-1 to TRBJ2-7; 11 nucleotides match TRBD2. The germline V gene encodes CDR1 DFQATT and CDR2 SNEGSKA (reference sequence). The J segment lost 2 bases and the V segment lost 7 bases, leaving 4 bases of the junction unmatched. The CDR3 totals 13 residues. The CDR3: CSGIAGGTYEQYF. DNA of the CDR3: TGCAGTGGGATAGCGGGAGGGACCTACGAGCAGTACTTC.

This clonotype was counted ten times or more. The V gene is TRBV20-1, the J gene TRBJ2-7; D possibly uses TRBD1 or TRBD2 (5 bases each). Germline V gene sequence: CDR1 DFQATT, CDR2 SNEGSKA (reference sequence). The CDR3 runs to 12 residues. Trimming stripped 0 bases from V and 9 bases from J, with 12 bases between. CDR3 in amino acids: CSARDPGAMQYF. CDR3 bases: TGCAGTGCTAGAGACCCCGGGGCGATGCAGTACTTC.

This clonotype came up many times. The genes are TRBV29-1 and TRBJ1-1; possible D gene TRBD1, 5 bases. Germline CDR1 SQVTM, CDR2 ANQGSEA. Trimming removed 3 bases from V and 7 bases from J, with 12 bases in between. The CDR3 has 12 residues. CDR3 residues: CSVEGQTLEAFF. The CDR3 DNA is TGCAGCGTTGAGGGGCAGACCCTTGAAGCTTTCTTT. Variable domain in full (rest from reference TRBV29-1 and TRBJ1-1): SAVISQKPSRDICQRGTSLTIQCQVDSQVTMMFWYRQQPGQSLTLIATANQGSEATYESGFVIDKFPISRPNLTFSTLTVSNMSPEDSSIYLCSVEGQTLEAFFGQGTRLTVV.

This clonotype was recorded many times. The chain couples TRBV20-1 to TRBJ1-1; TRBD1 might be the D (5 bases). Trimming cost V 6 bases and J 3 bases, with 14 bases left between them. Per the germline V gene, CDR1 is DFQATT and CDR2 is SNEGSKA (reference sequence). The CDR3 runs 13 residues. This chain's CDR3 is CSAIPLGDTEAFF. CDR3 DNA: TGCAGTGCGATACCTCTAGGGGACACTGAAGCTTTCTTT.

This clonotype occurred many times. This chain joins TRBV5-1 and TRBJ2-3; TRBD1 matches at 7 bases. The CDR3 has 15 amino acids. Looked up from germline, CDR1 is SGHRS and CDR2 is YFSETQ. Trimming at V came to 1 base and at J to 6 bases, leaving 8 bases not matched to a gene. The CDR3 coding sequence is TGCGCCAGCAGCTTGCCTAGAGGACAGGAGGATACGCAGTATTTT. It translates to CASSLPRGQEDTQYF.

This clonotype was detected only a few times. The V and J genes are TRBV7-8 and TRBJ2-1, with a weak D call TRBD2 (5 bases). Germline V gene data show CDR1 as SGHVS and CDR2 as FQNEAQ. The CDR3 length is 15 residues. Trimming cost V 6 bases and J 5 bases, with 17 bases left between them. Written as DNA, the CDR3 is TGTGCCAGCAGGTTCACTGAAGCGGTTAACAATGAGCAGTTCTTC. Translated: CASRFTEAVNNEQFF.

This clonotype was counted at least ten times. This chain links TRBV20-1 with TRBJ2-1; 7 bases map to TRBD2. Trimming removed 2 bases from V and 4 bases from J; junction bases left unmatched: 5. From germline, CDR1 is DFQATT and CDR2 SNEGSKA (reference sequence). The CDR3 consists of 14 residues. CDR3 bases: TGCAGTGCTAGATGGGGGAGGGGTTACAATGAGCAGTTCTTC. Translated, it gives CSARWGRGYNEQFF.

This clonotype came up many times. The CDR3 DNA sequence: TGCAGTGCTAGTCTCTCAGGGGGCCTCAATGAGCAGTTCTTC. The encoded protein is CSASLSGGLNEQFF. The chain uses TRBV20-1 and TRBJ2-1, with TRBD1 matching 8 bases. V was clipped by 3 bases and J by 6 bases; unmatched bases: 7. The CDR3 consists of 14 residues. Germline assignment: CDR1 DFQATT and CDR2 SNEGSKA (reference sequence).

Ten or more counts support this clonotype. The chain uses TRBV2 and TRBJ2-7; possible D gene TRBD1, 6 bases. Trimming removed 6 bases at V and 2 bases at J, with 11 bases between. CDR3 length equals 13 residues. From germline, CDR1 is SNHLY and CDR2 FYNNEI. The CDR3 region has the DNA TGTGCCAGCAGAGATGGGACAACCTACGAGCAGTACGTC. It translates to CASRDGTTYEQYV.

This clonotype has ten or more counts. The V call is TRBV4-3, the J call TRBJ2-6; D might be TRBD1 (7 bases). The CDR3 is 17 residues long. Trimming took 0 bases from V and 3 from J, leaving 12 bases between them. CDR1 is LGHNA and CDR2 is YSLEER in the germline V gene. The CDR3 protein is CASSQDIQGGGANVLTF. DNA of the CDR3: TGCGCCAGCAGCCAAGATATCCAGGGGGGTGGGGCCAACGTCCTGACTTTC.

This clonotype was found many times. The chain couples TRBV6-2 or TRBV6-3 to TRBJ2-3, with D perhaps being TRBD1 or TRBD2 (5 bases each). The germline V gene has CDR1 MNHEY and CDR2 SVGEGT. The CDR3 has 15 residues. V gave up 1 base and J gave up 2 bases, with 10 bases separating them. The CDR3 loop is CASSYWGRSTDTQYF. CDR3 DNA: TGTGCCAGCAGTTACTGGGGACGATCCACAGATACGCAGTATTTT.

This clonotype has ten or more counts. This chain joins TRBV15 and TRBJ2-5; D not resolved. With 6 bases removed from V and 5 bases from J, the gap between germline ends came to 10 bases. The CDR3 is made up of 12 amino acids. Looked up from germline, CDR1 is LNHNV and CDR2 is YYDKDF (reference sequence). CDR3 in DNA: TGTGCCACCAGTGGCCCGCTTGAGACCCAGTACTTC. It specifies CATSGPLETQYF.

This clonotype was seen at least ten times. The V and J genes are TRBV20-1 and TRBJ2-5; D is perhaps TRBD2 (6 bases). Germline loops: CDR1 DFQATT, CDR2 SNEGSKA (reference sequence). The V gene lost 4 bases and the J gene lost 5 bases, with 20 bases spanning the gap. CDR3 length equals 15 residues. The CDR3: CSATDPAGSGETQYF. The CDR3 nucleotides are TGCAGTGCTACTGACCCGGCGGGATCTGGCGAGACCCAGTACTTC.